Below are 5 T cell receptor beta chains sequenced from a single sample in a study of cytomegalovirus exposure and HLA in healthy donors. It was with 60 Vbeta and 13 Jbeta primers that the PCR ran. Some clones are missing from TCRdb's copy, which holds only in-frame ones; the method was immunoSEQ multiplex PCR. The sample lists approximately 120,000 clones; roughly 68% were seen once. The sequenced sample was PBMCs. The receptor source for this set is a woman between 50 and 59 years old in good health and CMV-seropositive.

Only one count was recorded for this clone. The chain employs TRBV5-4 and TRBJ2-7, with 9 positions matching TRBD2. CDR1 and CDR2 (germline): SGHNT, YYREEE (reference sequence). Germline trimming cut 4 bases from V and 2 bases from J; bases unmatched to any gene: 7. This CDR3 has 15 residues. CDR3 region: CASSPGAGGPYEQYF. As DNA, the CDR3 is TGTGCCAGCAGCCCTGGCGCGGGGGGGCCCTACGAGCAGTACTTC.

In its sample, this clone was seen a few times. The rearrangement links TRBV5-1 to TRBJ1-2; D may be TRBD1 (5 bases). The CDR3 consists of 15 residues. The ends were cut back, 4 bases at V and 8 bases at J, with 21 bases in the middle. Germline assignment: CDR1 SGHRS and CDR2 YFSETQ. The CDR3 loop reads CASSPDSGQTLGYTF. In DNA, the CDR3 is TGCGCCAGCAGCCCCGACAGTGGGCAGACCCTCGGCTACACCTTC.

This CDR3 reads CASIAGRLRDTEAFF. The CDR3 DNA sequence: TGTGCCAGCATAGCGGGTCGCTTAAGGGACACTGAAGCTTTCTTT. The chain has TRBV6-5 and TRBJ1-1; no reliable D call. The germline V gene encodes CDR1 MNHEY and CDR2 SVGAGI. The V end lost 7 bases, the J end lost 3 bases, and 18 bases lay between the germline ends. This CDR3 region has 15 residues.

The genes are TRBV7-9 and TRBJ1-5; D might be TRBD1 (5 bases). There are 15 residues in the CDR3. The germline V and J ends were trimmed by 5 bases and 4 bases, with 15 bases remaining between them. The germline V gene encodes CDR1 SEHNR and CDR2 FQNEAQ (reference sequence). The CDR3 sequence: CASSQQDSVNQPQHF. In DNA, the CDR3 is TGTGCCAGCAGCCAACAAGACAGCGTTAATCAGCCCCAGCATTTT.

The chain links TRBV7-2 to TRBJ2-7; D perhaps matches TRBD1 (5 bases). Germline V gene sequence: CDR1 SGHTA, CDR2 FQGNSA. The CDR3 runs 17 residues. Trimming shortened V by 1 base and J by 1 base, and 17 bases separated the two germline ends. The CDR3 DNA reads as TGTGCCAGCAGCTTAGAGGGGAACAGGCCTTCATCCTACGAGCAGTACTTC. It specifies CASSLEGNRPSSYEQYF.